The source of this TCR beta chain is a study of T cells in Graves' hyperthyroidism and ophthalmopathy. This clonotype was seen ten or more times. Germline CDR1 reads KGHSH; CDR2 reads LQKENI. Unmatched junction bases numbered 2, after V lost 0 bases and J lost 6 bases. CDR3 length equals 16 residues. Using RNA transcripts as the source, TCR beta CDR3 regions were amplified. The study used the HTBI primer set for a first-round RT-PCR of the TCR CDR3. MiXCR was run by TCRdb on the multiplex PCR reads, yielding one entry per CDR3 protein. The sample yields about 480,000 distinct CDR3 sequences, approximately 15% seen once.

The sequence derives from a young woman with Graves' hyperthyroidism. Material for sequencing was blood. This chain joins TRBV18 and TRBJ2-1, with 13 nucleotides matching TRBD2. This chain's CDR3 is CASSPPGLAGANEQFF. CDR3 bases: TGTGCCAGCTCACCACCTGGACTAGCGGGGGCCAATGAGCAGTTCTTC.